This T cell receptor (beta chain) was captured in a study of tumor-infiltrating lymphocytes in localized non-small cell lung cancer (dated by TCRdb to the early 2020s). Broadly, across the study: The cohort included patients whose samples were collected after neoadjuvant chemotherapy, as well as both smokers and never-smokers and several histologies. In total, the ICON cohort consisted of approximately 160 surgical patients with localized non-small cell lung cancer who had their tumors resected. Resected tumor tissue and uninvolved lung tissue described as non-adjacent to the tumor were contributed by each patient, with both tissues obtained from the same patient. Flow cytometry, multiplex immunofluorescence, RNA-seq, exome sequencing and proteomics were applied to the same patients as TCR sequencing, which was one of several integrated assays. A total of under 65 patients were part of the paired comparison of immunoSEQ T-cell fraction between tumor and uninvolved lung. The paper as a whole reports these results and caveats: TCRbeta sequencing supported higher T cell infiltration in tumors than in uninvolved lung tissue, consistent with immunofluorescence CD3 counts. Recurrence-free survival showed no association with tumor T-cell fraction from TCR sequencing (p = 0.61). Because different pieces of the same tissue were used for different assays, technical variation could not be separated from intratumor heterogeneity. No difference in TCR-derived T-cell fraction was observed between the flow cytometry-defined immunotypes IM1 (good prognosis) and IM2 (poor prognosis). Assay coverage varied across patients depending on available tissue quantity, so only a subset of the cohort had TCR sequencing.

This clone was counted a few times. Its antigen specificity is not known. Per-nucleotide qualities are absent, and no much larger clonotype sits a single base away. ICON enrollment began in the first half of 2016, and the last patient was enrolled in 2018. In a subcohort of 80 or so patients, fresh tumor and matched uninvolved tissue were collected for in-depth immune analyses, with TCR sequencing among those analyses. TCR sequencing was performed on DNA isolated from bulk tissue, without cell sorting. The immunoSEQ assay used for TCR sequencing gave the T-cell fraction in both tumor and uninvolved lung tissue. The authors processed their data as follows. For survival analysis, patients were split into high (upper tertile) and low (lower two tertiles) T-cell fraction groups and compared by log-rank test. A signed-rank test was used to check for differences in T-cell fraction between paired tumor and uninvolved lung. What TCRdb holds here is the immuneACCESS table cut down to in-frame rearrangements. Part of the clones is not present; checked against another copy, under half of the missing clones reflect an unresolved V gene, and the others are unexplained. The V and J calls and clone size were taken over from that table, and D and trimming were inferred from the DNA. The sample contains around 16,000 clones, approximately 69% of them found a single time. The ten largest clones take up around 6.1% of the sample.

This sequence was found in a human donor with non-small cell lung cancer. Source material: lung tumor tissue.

The encoded CDR3 is CASSEALQDSTEAFF. In nucleotides, the sequence is TGTGCCAGCAGTGAAGCACTTCAGGATTCCACTGAAGCTTTCTTT. The rearranged chain carries TRBV2 and TRBJ1-1; the D gene identity is not certain. V is pared back by 0 bases and J by 4 bases, with 12 bases lying between the germline termini. The CDR3 measures 15 amino acids from cysteine to phenylalanine. Left in the record is the CDR3 DNA by itself, 45 bases read in frame from the first base. Reading the germline V gene gives CDR1 SNHLY and CDR2 FYNNEI.